These 24 T cell receptor beta chains share one sample of origin, sequenced in a study of blood T cells in healthy people across ages. The authors ran a second PCR of 7 to 11 cycles using a sample-barcoded 5' primer and a J-beta primer mix. TCRdb independently ran MiXCR on the 5' RACE reads; one entry per CDR3 protein. The repertoire holds hundreds of thousands of distinct CDR3 sequences, with approximately 60% as singletons. Sequenced sample: blood. These receptors were taken from a man between 35 and 55 years old in good health.

The genes are TRBV19 and TRBJ1-1; the D gene is possibly TRBD1 (5 bases). CDR1 LNHDA and CDR2 SQIVND come from the germline V gene (reference sequence). The CDR3 has 11 amino acids. V lost 6 bases, J lost 7 bases, and 9 bases lay in between. For the CDR3, the DNA is TGTGCCAGTAGACTGACAGATGAAGCTTTCTTT. This translates into CASRLTDEAFF.

The J gene is TRBJ1-1, the V gene TRBV21-1. TRBV21-1 is a recognized pseudogene. The CDR3 extends over 15 amino acids. CDR3 amino acids: CASSKALCWNTEAFF. The CDR3 DNA sequence: TGTGCCAGCAGCAAAGCGTTATGTTGGAACACTGAAGCTTTCTTT.

The V and J genes are TRBV12-3 or TRBV12-4 and TRBJ2-1; 9 bases match TRBD2. The CDR3 is 20 residues long. After removal of 3 bases from V and 9 bases from J, the junction contained 24 bases not matched to a gene. Here the CDR3 reads CASSLAGGVARGTNEFEQFF. Here the CDR3 DNA reads TGTGCCAGCAGTTTGGCGGGAGGGGTCGCCCGGGGAACCAATGAGTTTGAGCAGTTCTTC.

The chain employs TRBV15 and TRBJ1-2; TRBD1 is a possible D gene (6 bases). Trimming removed 5 bases from V and 0 bases from J, with 19 bases in between. Germline CDR1 is LNHNV and CDR2 is YYDKDF (reference sequence). The length of the CDR3 is 17 residues. The CDR3 DNA reads as TGTGCCACCAGCTCTCCGGGACATCCCACAGCTAACTATGGCTACACCTTC. This gives the protein CATSSPGHPTANYGYTF.

This chain joins TRBV28 and TRBJ2-7; D is unclear. The DNA end favors TRBJ2-1, so the J call may be wrong. The CDR3 extends over 11 amino acids. CDR1 MDHEN and CDR2 SYDVKM come from the germline V gene. The CDR3 DNA reads TGTGCCAGCACTCAGAACAATGAGCAGTTCTTC. This gives the protein CASTQNNEQFF.

The genes are TRBV7-9 and TRBJ1-1; D unclear. Trimming shortened V by 4 bases and J by 3 bases, and 12 bases separated the two germline ends. Germline V gene data show CDR1 as SEHNR and CDR2 as FQNEAQ (reference sequence). This CDR3 contains 14 residues. The CDR3 DNA reads as TGTGCCAGCAGCTCTCCGGAAGAGGACACTGAAGCTTTCTTT. It codes for CASSSPEEDTEAFF. The variable domain in full, with the rest retrieved from reference TRBV7-9 and TRBJ1-1, is DTGVSQNPRHKITKRGQNVTFRCDPISEHNRLYWYRQTLGQGPEFLTYFQNEAQLEKSRLLSDRFSAERPKGSFSTLEIQRTEQGDSAMYLCASSSPEEDTEAFFGQGTRLTVV.

The chain is built from TRBV9 and TRBJ2-5; D might be TRBD1 or TRBD2, each matching 6 bases. Germline V CDR1 and CDR2: SGDLS, YYNGEE. The germline V and J ends were trimmed by 1 base and 4 bases, with 14 bases remaining between them. CDR3 length: 15 amino acids. The CDR3 region is CASSVSGGPGETQYF. CDR3 DNA sequence: TGTGCCAGCAGCGTATCTGGGGGGCCGGGAGAGACCCAGTACTTC. The complete variable domain, with remaining parts taken from reference TRBV9 and TRBJ2-5, reads DSGVTQTPKHLITATGQRVTLRCSPRSGDLSVYWYQQSLDQGLQFLIQYYNGEERAKGNILERFSAQQFPDLHSELNLSSLELGDSALYFCASSVSGGPGETQYFGPGTRLLVL.

This clonotype was seen only once. The CDR3 region is CASSHQNTGFYGYTF. The CDR3, as DNA: TGTGCCAGCAGCCATCAGAATACAGGTTTCTATGGCTACACCTTC. This chain links TRBV3-1 with TRBJ1-2, with D perhaps matching TRBD1 (5 bases). V lost 3 bases and J 4 bases, leaving 15 bases between the germline ends. The length of the CDR3 is 15 residues. Germline V gives CDR1 LGHDT, CDR2 YNNKEL (reference sequence).

The V call is TRBV7-3, the J call TRBJ2-1, with 7 bases matching TRBD1. V was clipped by 2 bases and J by 5 bases; unmatched bases: 0. The length of the CDR3 is 13 residues. Germline loops: CDR1 SGHTA, CDR2 FQGTGA. The CDR3 nucleotides read TGTGCCAGCAGCTTACAGGGGGACAATGAGCAGTTCTTC. Translating gives CASSLQGDNEQFF.

The rearrangement links TRBV7-2 to TRBJ2-7, with 8 bases identical to TRBD1. The CDR3 extends over 16 amino acids. Germline CDR1 and CDR2: SGHTA and FQGNSA. V shed 1 base and J 7 bases; nucleotides not matched to a gene: 12. The CDR3 DNA reads TGTGCCAGCAGCTTAGGCCCGACAGGGGCCTACAATGAGCAGTACTTC. It translates to CASSLGPTGAYNEQYF.

The chain combines TRBV9 with TRBJ2-5; D call uncertain. V was cut by 4 bases and J by 0 bases, with 16 bases left in between. Germline CDR1 and CDR2: SGDLS and YYNGEE. The CDR3 consists of 16 residues. The CDR3: CASSPKGRANQETQYF. The CDR3 DNA is TGTGCCAGCAGCCCAAAGGGAAGAGCGAACCAAGAGACCCAGTACTTC.

The rearrangement uses TRBV7-6 and TRBJ2-1; D possibly uses TRBD1 or TRBD2 (5 bases each). Germline CDR1 and CDR2: SGHVS and FNYEAQ. CDR3 size: 15 residues. The ends were cut back, 3 bases at V and 6 bases at J, with 15 bases in the middle. The CDR3 protein is CASSLGRGAFNEQFF. The CDR3 nucleotides are TGTGCCAGCAGCTTGGGTCGGGGCGCCTTCAATGAGCAGTTCTTC.

This clonotype was seen a few times. The chain employs TRBV29-1 and TRBJ2-7; unclear D gene. The germline V gene has CDR1 SQVTM and CDR2 ANQGSEA. V was shortened by 5 bases and J by 5 bases, with 10 bases between the two germline ends. The CDR3 spans 11 residues. The CDR3 loop reads CSVSRVNEQYF. The CDR3 DNA is TGCAGCGTTAGCAGAGTCAACGAGCAGTACTTC.

This rearrangement joins TRBV29-1 to TRBJ2-7; D not resolved. Germline V gene sequence: CDR1 SQVTM, CDR2 ANQGSEA. Trimming shortened V by 4 bases and J by 1 base, and 8 bases separated the two germline ends. CDR3 size: 12 residues. The DNA of the CDR3 is TGCAGCGTTGGGACGGAATCCTACGAGCAGTACTTC. Translated: CSVGTESYEQYF.

The chain is built from TRBV27 and TRBJ2-5, with 9 bases fitting TRBD2. Losses at the gene ends were 6 bases for V and 5 bases for J; bases not matched to a gene: 10. The CDR3 spans 15 residues. Per germline, CDR1 MNHEY and CDR2 SMNVEV (reference sequence). This chain's CDR3 is CASSRSGSDGETQYF. The DNA of the CDR3 is TGTGCCAGCAGCCGTAGCGGGAGTGACGGGGAGACCCAGTACTTC.

The rearrangement uses TRBV20-1 and TRBJ2-3; the match to TRBD1 covers 9 bases. Germline CDR1 is DFQATT and CDR2 is SNEGSKA (reference sequence). The CDR3 sequence is 14 residues long. V trimming: 6 bases; J trimming: 5 bases; junction bases outside the gene matches: 9. CDR3 sequence: CSADSGTGIDTQYF. For the CDR3, the DNA is TGCAGTGCCGATTCCGGGACAGGGATAGATACGCAGTATTTT.

This chain links TRBV7-2 with TRBJ2-3, with 10 bases lining up with TRBD2. This CDR3 region has 14 residues. J gave up 1 base and V 7 bases, and 2 bases lay outside the gene matches. The germline V gene has CDR1 SGHTA and CDR2 FQGNSA. CDR3 coding DNA: TGTGCCAGCACAACTAGCGGGGGCACAGATACGCAGTATTTT. This sequence encodes CASTTSGGTDTQYF.

The V gene is TRBV27, the J gene TRBJ2-3, with D unclear. This CDR3 region has 15 residues. Germline values: CDR1 MNHEY, CDR2 SMNVEV (reference sequence). Deletions cut 3 bases from V and 3 bases from J, with 13 bases between. The CDR3 region is CASSFIGGITDTQYF. CDR3 nucleotide sequence: TGTGCCAGCAGTTTTATCGGTGGTATAACAGATACGCAGTATTTT.

The chain uses TRBV20-1 and TRBJ1-2, with a possible D match to TRBD1 (5 bases). The CDR3 is 15 residues long. Trimming removed 2 bases at V and 0 bases at J, with 13 bases between. The V gene's germline CDR1 is DFQATT and CDR2 SNEGSKA (reference sequence). CDR3 amino acids: CSARSHLGANYGYTF. CDR3 bases: TGCAGTGCTAGATCGCACCTGGGGGCTAACTATGGCTACACCTTC.

V is TRBV5-1 and J is TRBJ2-5; TRBD2 matches at 13 bases. Germline CDR1 SGHRS, CDR2 YFSETQ. V shed 0 bases and J 1 base; nucleotides not matched to a gene: 12. This CDR3 comprises 20 residues. CDR3 loop: CASSLAPSTSGRYSQETQYF. CDR3 nucleotide sequence: TGCGCCAGCAGCTTGGCCCCGTCGACTAGCGGGAGGTATTCCCAAGAGACCCAGTACTTC.

In its sample, this clonotype was seen a few times. The V gene is TRBV5-1, the J gene TRBJ2-1; no clear D gene. This CDR3 has 12 amino acids. V was shortened by 4 bases and J by 7 bases, with 9 bases between the two germline ends. CDR1 and CDR2 (germline): SGHRS, YFSETQ. As DNA, the CDR3 is TGCGCCAGCAGCCTACCCTTGAATGAGCAGTTCTTC. Translation: CASSLPLNEQFF.

With respect to this clonotype: The junction does not match germline at one end; this may be a read error. The gene calls are TRBV13 and TRBJ2-3, with D uncertain. CDR3 length: 13 residues. The germline V gene encodes CDR1 PRHDT and CDR2 FYEKMQ (reference sequence). The CDR3 region is CANKSTRTDTQYF. CDR3 coding DNA: TGCGCCAACAAGTCAACACGCACAGATACGCAGTATTTT.

The chain carries TRBV10-3 and TRBJ2-1; D is possibly TRBD1 (5 bases). CDR1 ENHRY and CDR2 SYGVKD come from the germline V gene. The CDR3 contains 14 residues. Trimming left V 7 bases short and J 8 bases short, with 18 bases between. The CDR3 sequence is CAITRQGTFDEQFF. For the CDR3, the DNA is TGTGCCATCACAAGGCAGGGAACCTTCGATGAGCAGTTCTTC.

The CDR3 loop is CTSSKSGRTGNSNQPQHF. CDR3 bases: TGTACCAGCAGCAAGTCCGGGCGAACAGGGAATAGCAATCAGCCCCAGCATTTT. The chain employs TRBV21-1 and TRBJ1-5; the table calls TRBD1, which could not be checked here. TRBV21-1 is a recognized pseudogene. The CDR3 consists of 18 residues.